This TCR beta chain was retrieved from a study of T-cell reconstitution after alpha-beta-depleted transplantation in children. General study points: A year had passed since transplant, and T-cell counts and diversity by then came mostly from newly produced T cells. Expanded graft clones numbering several hundred reportedly gave rise to alpha-beta T cells about two months after transplant.

Researchers prepared the TCRbeta library using unique molecular identifiers, the study reports. TCRdb fed the PCR reads into MiXCR, producing one record per CDR3 protein. The sample has more than 120,000 distinct CDR3 sequences; around 8.5% are singletons. This clonotype has a count of ten or more. The antigen is not known. The TCR originated in a female patient between 2 and 15 years old who had a stem cell transplant for congenital amegakaryocytic thrombocytopenia, so the T cells may come from the graft donor. The source was PBMCs, mostly from graft donor cells, collected 180 days after TCRalphabeta/CD19-depleted stem cell transplant.

The CDR3 coding sequence is TGCGCCAGCAGCCAAGTGCAGTGGCTTTTTGAAGCTTTCTTT. Protein product: CASSQVQWLFEAFF. The chain has TRBV4-1 and TRBJ1-1; D gene ambiguous. CDR1 MGHRA and CDR2 YSYEKL come from the germline V gene. Trimming took 1 base from V and 7 from J, leaving 13 bases between them. The CDR3 contains 14 residues.